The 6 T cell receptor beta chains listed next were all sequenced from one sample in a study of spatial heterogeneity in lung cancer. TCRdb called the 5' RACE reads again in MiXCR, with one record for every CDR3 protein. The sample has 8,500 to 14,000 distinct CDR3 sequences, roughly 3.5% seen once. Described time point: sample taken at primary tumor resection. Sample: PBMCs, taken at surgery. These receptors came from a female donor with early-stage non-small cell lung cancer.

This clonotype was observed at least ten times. CDR3 protein: CASSPGTLYEQYF. The DNA for the CDR3 is TGTGCCAGCAGTCCCGGGACGCTATACGAGCAGTACTTC. This chain joins TRBV2 and TRBJ2-7; D is possibly TRBD1 or TRBD2 (5 bases each). CDR3 length equals 13 residues. Germline V lookup: CDR1 SNHLY, CDR2 FYNNEI. V lost 5 bases, J lost 4 bases, and 12 bases lay in between.

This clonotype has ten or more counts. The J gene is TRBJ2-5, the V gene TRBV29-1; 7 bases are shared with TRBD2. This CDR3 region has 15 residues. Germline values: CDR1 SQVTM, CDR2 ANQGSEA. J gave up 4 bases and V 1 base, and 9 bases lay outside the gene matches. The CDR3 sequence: CSVEAASGRSETQYF. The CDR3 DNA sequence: TGCAGCGTTGAAGCGGCTAGCGGCCGGTCAGAGACCCAGTACTTC.

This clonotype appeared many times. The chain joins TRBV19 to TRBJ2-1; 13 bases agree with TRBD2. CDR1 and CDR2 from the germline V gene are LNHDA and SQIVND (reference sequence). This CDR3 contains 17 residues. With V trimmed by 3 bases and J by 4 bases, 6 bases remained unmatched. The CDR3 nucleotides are TGTGCCAGTAGTATTGGACTAGCGGGGGTTTATTACAATGAGCAGTTCTTC. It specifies CASSIGLAGVYYNEQFF.

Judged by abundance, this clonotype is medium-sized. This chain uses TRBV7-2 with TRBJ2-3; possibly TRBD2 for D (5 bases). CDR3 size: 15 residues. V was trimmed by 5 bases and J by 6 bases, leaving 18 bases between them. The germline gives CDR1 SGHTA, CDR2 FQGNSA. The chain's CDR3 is CASSPVARARDTQYF. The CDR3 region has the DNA TGTGCCAGCAGCCCCGTAGCGAGAGCCCGCGATACGCAGTATTTT. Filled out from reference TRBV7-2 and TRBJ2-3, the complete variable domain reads GAGVSQSPSNKVTEKGKDVELRCDPISGHTALYWYRQSLGQGLEFLIYFQGNSAPDKSGLPSDRFSAERTGGSVSTLTIQRTQQEDSAVYLCASSPVARARDTQYFGPGTRLTVL.

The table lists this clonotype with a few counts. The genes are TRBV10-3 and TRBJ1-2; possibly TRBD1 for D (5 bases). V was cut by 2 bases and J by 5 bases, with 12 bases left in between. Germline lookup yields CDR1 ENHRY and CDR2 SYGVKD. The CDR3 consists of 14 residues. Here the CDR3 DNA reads TGTGCCATCAGTGAGGTCCAGACAGTATATGGCTACACCTTC. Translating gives CAISEVQTVYGYTF.

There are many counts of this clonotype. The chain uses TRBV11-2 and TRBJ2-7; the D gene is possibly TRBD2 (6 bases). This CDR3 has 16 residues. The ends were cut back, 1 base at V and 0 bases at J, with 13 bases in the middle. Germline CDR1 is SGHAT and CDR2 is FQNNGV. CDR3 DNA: TGTGCCAGCAGCTTAGGTGCGGGGCTGAGCTCCTACGAGCAGTACTTC. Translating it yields CASSLGAGLSSYEQYF.